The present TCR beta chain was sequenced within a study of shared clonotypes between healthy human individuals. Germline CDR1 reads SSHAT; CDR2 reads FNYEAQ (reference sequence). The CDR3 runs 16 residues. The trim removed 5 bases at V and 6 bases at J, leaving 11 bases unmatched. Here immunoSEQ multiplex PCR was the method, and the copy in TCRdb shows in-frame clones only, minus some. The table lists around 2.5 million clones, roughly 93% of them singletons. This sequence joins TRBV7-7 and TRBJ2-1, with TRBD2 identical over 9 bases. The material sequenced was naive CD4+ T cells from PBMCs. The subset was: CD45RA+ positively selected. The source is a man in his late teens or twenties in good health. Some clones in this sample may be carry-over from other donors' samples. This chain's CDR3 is CASSPDSGGRVNEQFF. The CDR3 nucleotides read TGTGCCAGCAGCCCCGATTCTGGCGGGAGGGTCAATGAGCAGTTCTTC.